The present T cell receptor (beta chain) was sequenced within a study of T-cell memory formation after mild COVID-19. 5'RACE, which relied on constant-segment primers, yielded TCR alpha and TCR beta cDNA libraries carrying sample barcodes and UMIs. TCRdb redid the calling of the 5' RACE reads with MiXCR, one entry per CDR3 protein. The sample shows 200,000 to 250,000 distinct CDR3 sequences, roughly 10% of them seen only once. The germline V and J ends were trimmed by 2 bases and 3 bases, with 2 bases remaining between them. Germline CDR1 and CDR2: SGHTA and FQGNSA. This CDR3 has 13 amino acids. This chain joins TRBV7-2 and TRBJ2-6; D ambiguous. This TCR derives from a man aged 18 to 30 who had mild COVID-19 (a few samples of this study predate the infection). Cell type and time point are not known. Sequencing was done on a sample of PBMCs or a T cell subset sorted from them (not recorded which). CDR3 DNA sequence: TGTGCCAGCAGCTTACATGGGGCCAACGTCCTGACTTTC. Its protein is CASSLHGANVLTF.